The clone carrying this T cell receptor beta chain was observed once. Treatment specified: randomized to nivolumab then ipilimumab (arm A) or the reverse (arm B). From thawed PBMCs, live CD3+CD8+ cells negative for CD19 and CD56 were sorted. Method: immunoSEQ multiplex PCR; TCRdb's copy keeps in-frame clones and lacks some. The table has some 11,000 clones, roughly 69% seen once; the top ten hold roughly 30%. These data come from a study of sequential checkpoint blockade in melanoma. The overall study: Patients were randomized 1:1 to nivolumab-then-ipilimumab or ipilimumab-then-nivolumab first-line. Maintenance nivolumab came after either treatment sequence.

Unmatched junction bases numbered 14, after V lost 6 bases and J lost 8 bases. Germline loops: CDR1 MNHNS, CDR2 SASEGT. The CDR3 covers 15 residues. The sequence derives from a human donor with melanoma. The rearrangement uses TRBV6-1 and TRBJ1-1; 8 positions match TRBD1. The source material was CD8+ T cells sorted from blood (inferred from file names), sampled from a patient given nivolumab and ipilimumab in sequence. The CDR3 loop reads CASREYGQGGNEAFF. The CDR3 bases are TGTGCCAGCAGGGAATACGGACAGGGAGGGAACGAAGCTTTCTTT.